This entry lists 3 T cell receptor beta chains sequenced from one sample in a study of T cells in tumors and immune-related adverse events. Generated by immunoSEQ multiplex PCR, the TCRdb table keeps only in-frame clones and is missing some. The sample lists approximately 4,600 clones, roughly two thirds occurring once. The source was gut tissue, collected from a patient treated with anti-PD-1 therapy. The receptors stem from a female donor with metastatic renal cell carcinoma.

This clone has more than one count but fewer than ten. CDR3 nucleotide sequence: TGTGCCAGCAGCTCCAGGGGTTCACCCCTCCACTTT. It yields the protein CASSSRGSPLHF. The rearrangement joins TRBV7-2 to TRBJ1-6; a possible D gene is TRBD1 (6 bases). The CDR3 contains 12 residues. CDR1 is SGHTA and CDR2 is FQGNSA in the germline V gene. The germline V and J ends were trimmed by 4 bases and 9 bases, with 7 bases remaining between them.

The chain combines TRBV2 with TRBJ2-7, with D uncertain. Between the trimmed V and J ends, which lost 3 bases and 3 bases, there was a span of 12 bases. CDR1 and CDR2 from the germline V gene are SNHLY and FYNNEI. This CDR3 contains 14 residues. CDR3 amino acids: CASSERQDLYEQYF. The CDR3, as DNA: TGTGCCAGCAGTGAGCGGCAGGACCTCTACGAGCAGTACTTC.

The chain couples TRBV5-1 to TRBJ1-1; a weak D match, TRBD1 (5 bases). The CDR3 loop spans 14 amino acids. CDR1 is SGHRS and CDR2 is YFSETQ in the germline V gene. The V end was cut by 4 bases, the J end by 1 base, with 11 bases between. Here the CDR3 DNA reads TGCGCCAGCAGCGCGACAGTATCGAACACTGAAGCTTTCTTT. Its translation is CASSATVSNTEAFF.